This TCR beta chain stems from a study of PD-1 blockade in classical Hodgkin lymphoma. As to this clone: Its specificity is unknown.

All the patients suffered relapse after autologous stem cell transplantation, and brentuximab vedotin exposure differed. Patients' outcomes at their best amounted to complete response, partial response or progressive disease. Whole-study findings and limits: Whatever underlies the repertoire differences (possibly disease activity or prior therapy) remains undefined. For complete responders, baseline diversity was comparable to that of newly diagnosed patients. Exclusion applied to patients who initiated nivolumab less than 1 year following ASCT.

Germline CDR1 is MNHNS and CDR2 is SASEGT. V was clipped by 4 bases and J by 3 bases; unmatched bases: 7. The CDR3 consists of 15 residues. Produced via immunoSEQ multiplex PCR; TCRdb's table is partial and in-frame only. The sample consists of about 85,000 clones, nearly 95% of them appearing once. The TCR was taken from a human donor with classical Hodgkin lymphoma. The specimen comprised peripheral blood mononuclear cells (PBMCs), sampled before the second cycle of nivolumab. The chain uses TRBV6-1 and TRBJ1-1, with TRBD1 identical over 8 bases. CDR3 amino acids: CASSGSGQGHTEAFF. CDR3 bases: TGTGCCAGCAGTGGCTCCGGACAGGGCCACACTGAAGCTTTCTTT.